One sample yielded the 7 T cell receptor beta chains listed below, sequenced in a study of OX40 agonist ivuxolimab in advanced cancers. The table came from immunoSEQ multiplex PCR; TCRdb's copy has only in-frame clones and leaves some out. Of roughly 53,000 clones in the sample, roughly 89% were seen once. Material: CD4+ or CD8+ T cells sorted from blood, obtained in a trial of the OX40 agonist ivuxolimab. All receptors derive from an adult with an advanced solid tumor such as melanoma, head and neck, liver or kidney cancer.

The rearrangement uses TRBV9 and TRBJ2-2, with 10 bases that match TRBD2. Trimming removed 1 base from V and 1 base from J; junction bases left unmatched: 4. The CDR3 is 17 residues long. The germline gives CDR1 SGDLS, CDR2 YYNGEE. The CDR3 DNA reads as TGTGCCAGCAGCGTAAAAGCGGGGGGGAAGAACACCGGGGAGCTGTTTTTT. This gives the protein CASSVKAGGKNTGELFF.

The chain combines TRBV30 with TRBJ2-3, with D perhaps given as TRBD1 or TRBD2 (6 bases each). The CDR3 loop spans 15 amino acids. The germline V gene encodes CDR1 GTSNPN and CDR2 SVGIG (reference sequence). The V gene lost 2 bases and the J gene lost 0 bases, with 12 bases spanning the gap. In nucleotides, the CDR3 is TGTGCCTGGAGTCCGGGGGCCGACAGCACAGATACGCAGTATTTT. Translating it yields CAWSPGADSTDTQYF.

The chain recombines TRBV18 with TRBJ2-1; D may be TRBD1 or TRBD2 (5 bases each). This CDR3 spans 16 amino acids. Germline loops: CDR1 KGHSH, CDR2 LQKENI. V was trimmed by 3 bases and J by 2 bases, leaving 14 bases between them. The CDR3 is CASSPFGADTYNEQFF. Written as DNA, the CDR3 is TGTGCCAGCTCACCTTTCGGAGCGGACACCTACAATGAGCAGTTCTTC.

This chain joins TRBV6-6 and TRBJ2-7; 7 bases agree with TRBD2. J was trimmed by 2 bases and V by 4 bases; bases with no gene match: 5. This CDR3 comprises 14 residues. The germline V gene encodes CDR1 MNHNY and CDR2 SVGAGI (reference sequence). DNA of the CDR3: TGTGCCAGCAGTTTAGCGGGTTACACCTACGAGCAGTACTTC. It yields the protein CASSLAGYTYEQYF.

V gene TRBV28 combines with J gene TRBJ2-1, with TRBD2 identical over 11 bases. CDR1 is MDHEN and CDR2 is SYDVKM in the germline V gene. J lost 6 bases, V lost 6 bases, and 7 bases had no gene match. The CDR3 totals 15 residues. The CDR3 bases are TGTGCCAGCAGAAAACTAGCGGGAGCTGGCAATGAGCAGTTCTTC. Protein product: CASRKLAGAGNEQFF.

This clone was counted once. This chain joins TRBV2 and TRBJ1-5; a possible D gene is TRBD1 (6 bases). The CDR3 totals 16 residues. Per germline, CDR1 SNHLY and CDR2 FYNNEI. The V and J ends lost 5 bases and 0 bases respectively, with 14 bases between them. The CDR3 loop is CASSPQGITSNQPQHF. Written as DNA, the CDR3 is TGTGCCAGCAGTCCACAGGGTATAACTAGCAATCAGCCCCAGCATTTT.

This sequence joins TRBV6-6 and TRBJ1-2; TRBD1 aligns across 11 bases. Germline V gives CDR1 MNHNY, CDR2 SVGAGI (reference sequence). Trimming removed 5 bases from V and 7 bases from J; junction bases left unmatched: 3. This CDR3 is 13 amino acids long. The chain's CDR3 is CASSEGQGGGYTF. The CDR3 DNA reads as TGTGCCAGCAGTGAGGGACAGGGGGGTGGCTACACCTTC.